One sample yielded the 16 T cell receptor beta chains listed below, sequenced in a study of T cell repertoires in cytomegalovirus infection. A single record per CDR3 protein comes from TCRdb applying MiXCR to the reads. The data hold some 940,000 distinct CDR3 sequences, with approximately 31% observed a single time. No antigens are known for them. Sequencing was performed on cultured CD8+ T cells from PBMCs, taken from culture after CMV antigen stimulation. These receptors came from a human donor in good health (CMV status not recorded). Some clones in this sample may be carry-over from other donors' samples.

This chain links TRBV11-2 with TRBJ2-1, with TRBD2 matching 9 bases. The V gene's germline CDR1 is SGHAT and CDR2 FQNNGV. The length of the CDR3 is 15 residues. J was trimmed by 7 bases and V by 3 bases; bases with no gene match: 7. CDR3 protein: CASSFGGGAMNEQFF. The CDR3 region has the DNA TGTGCCAGCAGCTTTGGCGGGGGGGCGATGAATGAGCAGTTCTTC.

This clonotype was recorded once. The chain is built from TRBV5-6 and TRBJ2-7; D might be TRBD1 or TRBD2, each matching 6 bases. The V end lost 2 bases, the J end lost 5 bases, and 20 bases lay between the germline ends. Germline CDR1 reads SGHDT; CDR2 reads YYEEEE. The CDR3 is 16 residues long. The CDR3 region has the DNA TGTGCCAGCAGCTTAGGGGGGAGCTCTCACGTCCACGAGCAGTACTTC. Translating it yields CASSLGGSSHVHEQYF.

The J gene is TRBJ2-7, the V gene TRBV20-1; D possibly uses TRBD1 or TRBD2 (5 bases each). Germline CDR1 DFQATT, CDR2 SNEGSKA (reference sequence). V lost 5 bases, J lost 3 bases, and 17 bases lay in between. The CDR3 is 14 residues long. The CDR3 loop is CSAVSWGNLYEQYV. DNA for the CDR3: TGCAGTGCTGTTTCATGGGGGAACCTCTACGAGCAGTACGTC.

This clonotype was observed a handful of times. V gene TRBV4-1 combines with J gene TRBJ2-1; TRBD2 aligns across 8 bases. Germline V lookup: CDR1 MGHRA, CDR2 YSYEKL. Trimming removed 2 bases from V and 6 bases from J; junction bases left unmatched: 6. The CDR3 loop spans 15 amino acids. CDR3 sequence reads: CASSQLLAELNEQFF. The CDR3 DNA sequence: TGCGCCAGCAGCCAACTACTAGCGGAGCTCAATGAGCAGTTCTTC.

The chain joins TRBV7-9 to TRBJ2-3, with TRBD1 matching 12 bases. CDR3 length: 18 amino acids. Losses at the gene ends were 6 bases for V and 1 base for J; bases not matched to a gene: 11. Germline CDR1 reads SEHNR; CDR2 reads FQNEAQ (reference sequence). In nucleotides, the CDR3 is TGTGCCAGCAGTTTCCCGGGACAGGGGGCGCGAGGCACAGATACGCAGTATTTT. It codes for CASSFPGQGARGTDTQYF.

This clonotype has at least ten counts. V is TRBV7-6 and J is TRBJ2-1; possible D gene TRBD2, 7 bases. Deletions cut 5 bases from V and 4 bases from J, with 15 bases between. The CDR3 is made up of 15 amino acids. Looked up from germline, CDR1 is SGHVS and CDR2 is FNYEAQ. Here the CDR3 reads CASSPRRGGYNEQFF. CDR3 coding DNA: TGTGCCAGCAGCCCACGGAGGGGGGGGTACAATGAGCAGTTCTTC. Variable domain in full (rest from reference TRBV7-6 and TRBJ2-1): GAGVSQSPRYKVTKRGQDVALRCDPISGHVSLYWYRQALGQGPEFLTYFNYEAQQDKSGLPNDRFSAERPEGSISTLTIQRTEQRDSAMYRCASSPRRGGYNEQFFGPGTRLTVL.

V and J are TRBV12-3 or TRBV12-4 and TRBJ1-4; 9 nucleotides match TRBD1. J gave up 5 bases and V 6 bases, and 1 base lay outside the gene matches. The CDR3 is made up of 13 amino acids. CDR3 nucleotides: TGTGCCAGCAGGGGGACAGGGAATGAAAAACTGTTTTTT. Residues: CASRGTGNEKLFF.

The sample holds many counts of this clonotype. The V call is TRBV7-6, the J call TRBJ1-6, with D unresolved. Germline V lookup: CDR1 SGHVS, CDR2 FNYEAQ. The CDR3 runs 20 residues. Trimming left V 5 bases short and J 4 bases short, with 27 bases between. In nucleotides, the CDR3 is TGTGCCAGCAGCACCGACACCCACGACCCCCGTAGACTTTATAATTCACCCCTCCACTTT. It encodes CASSTDTHDPRRLYNSPLHF.

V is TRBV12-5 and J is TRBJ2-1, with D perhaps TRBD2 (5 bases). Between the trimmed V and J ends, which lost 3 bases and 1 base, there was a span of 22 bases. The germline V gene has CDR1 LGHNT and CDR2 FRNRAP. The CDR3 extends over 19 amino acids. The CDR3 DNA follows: TGTGCTAGTGGTTTTTCCCTCCAAGGACTTAATCTTTCCTACAATGAGCAGTTCTTC. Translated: CASGFSLQGLNLSYNEQFF.

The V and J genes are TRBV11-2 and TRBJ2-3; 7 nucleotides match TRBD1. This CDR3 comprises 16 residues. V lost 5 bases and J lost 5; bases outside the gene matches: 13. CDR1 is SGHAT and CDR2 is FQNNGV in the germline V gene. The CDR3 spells CASSIGTVKEGDTQYF. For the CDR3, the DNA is TGTGCCAGCAGCATAGGGACAGTCAAGGAAGGAGATACGCAGTATTTT.

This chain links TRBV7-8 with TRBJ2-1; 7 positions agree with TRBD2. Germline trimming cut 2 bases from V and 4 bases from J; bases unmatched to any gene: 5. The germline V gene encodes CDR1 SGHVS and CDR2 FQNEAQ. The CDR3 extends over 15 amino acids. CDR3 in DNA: TGTGCCAGCAGCTTACCCAGCGGGGCGTACAATGAGCAGTTCTTC. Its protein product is CASSLPSGAYNEQFF.

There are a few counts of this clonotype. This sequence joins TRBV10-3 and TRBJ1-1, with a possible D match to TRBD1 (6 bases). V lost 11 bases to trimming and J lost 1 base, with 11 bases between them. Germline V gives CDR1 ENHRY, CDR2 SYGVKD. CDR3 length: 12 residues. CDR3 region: CALGAENTEAFF. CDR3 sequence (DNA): TGTGCCTTGGGGGCGGAGAACACTGAAGCTTTCTTT.

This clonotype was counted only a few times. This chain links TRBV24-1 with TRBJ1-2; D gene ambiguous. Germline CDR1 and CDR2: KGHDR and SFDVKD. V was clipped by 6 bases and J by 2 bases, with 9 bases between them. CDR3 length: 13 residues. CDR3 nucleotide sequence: TGTGCCACCAGTAGGGCCAGCAACTATGGCTACACCTTC. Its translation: CATSRASNYGYTF.

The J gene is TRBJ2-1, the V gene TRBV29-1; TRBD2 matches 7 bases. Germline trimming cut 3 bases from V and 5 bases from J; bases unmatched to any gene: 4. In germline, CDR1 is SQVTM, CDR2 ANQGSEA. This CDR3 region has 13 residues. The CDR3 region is CSVEGGKDNEQFF. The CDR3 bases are TGCAGCGTTGAGGGGGGGAAGGACAATGAGCAGTTCTTC.

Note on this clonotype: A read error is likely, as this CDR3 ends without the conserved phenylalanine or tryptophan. The CDR3 DNA reads TGTGCCAGCAGCCACGTGCTAGCGGCCAATGAGCAGTTCCTC. Protein: CASSHVLAANEQFL. The chain combines TRBV27 with TRBJ2-1; 7 bases align to TRBD2. The V gene's germline CDR1 is MNHEY and CDR2 SMNVEV (reference sequence). CDR3 size: 14 residues. J gave up 6 bases and V 6 bases, and 8 bases lay outside the gene matches.

CDR3 residues: CASSFLAGALANEQFF. The CDR3 nucleotides read TGTGCCAGCAGTTTTTTAGCGGGGGCCCTCGCCAATGAGCAGTTCTTC. This chain uses TRBV27 with TRBJ2-1; 9 bases map to TRBD2. CDR3 length: 16 amino acids. Unmatched junction bases numbered 9, after V lost 3 bases and J lost 6 bases. Germline V gene lookup returns CDR1 MNHEY and CDR2 SMNVEV (reference sequence).